The 7 T cell receptor beta chains below come from one sample, sequenced in a study of blood T cell repertoires in COVID-19. The data were produced by immunoSEQ multiplex PCR, yet TCRdb's version contains in-frame clones alone and is incomplete. The repertoire holds around 98,000 clones, with 84% as singletons. The source material was peripheral blood. These receptors originate from a woman aged 55-75 years with acute or convalescent COVID-19.

The chain joins TRBV9 to TRBJ1-6; no clear D. Per the germline V gene, CDR1 is SGDLS and CDR2 is YYNGEE. V shed 0 bases and J shed 7 bases, with 11 bases lying between them. The CDR3 is 15 residues long. The CDR3: CASSVGPPGNSPLHF. In DNA, the CDR3 is TGTGCCAGCAGCGTAGGACCACCCGGGAATTCACCCCTCCACTTT.

V is TRBV7-6 and J is TRBJ2-7; possibly TRBD2 for D (6 bases). Trimming cost V 0 bases and J 0 bases, with 9 bases left between them. Germline lookup yields CDR1 SGHVS and CDR2 FNYEAQ. CDR3 length: 15 amino acids. In nucleotides, the CDR3 is TGTGCCAGCAGCTTAGCTAGCGGTCGCTCCTACGAGCAGTACTTC. Translating gives CASSLASGRSYEQYF.

The rearrangement links TRBV6-5 to TRBJ1-2; 7 positions agree with TRBD1. CDR1 and CDR2 from the germline V gene are MNHEY and SVGAGI. The CDR3 covers 12 residues. V lost 8 bases to trimming and J lost 4 bases; unmatched junction nucleotides: 4. The CDR3 spells CASRDSLYGYTF. The CDR3 DNA reads as TGTGCCAGCCGGGACAGCCTCTATGGCTACACCTTC.

The chain is built from TRBV19 and TRBJ2-2; D is uncertain. Germline CDR1 LNHDA, CDR2 SQIVND (reference sequence). This CDR3 has 13 residues. Between the trimmed V and J ends, which lost 8 bases and 5 bases, there was a span of 12 bases. Here the CDR3 reads CASEPRWTGELFF. CDR3 coding DNA: TGTGCCAGTGAGCCCAGGTGGACCGGGGAGCTGTTTTTT.

This clone turned up a few times. This chain uses TRBV11-2 with TRBJ1-2, with 8 positions matching TRBD1. V lost 5 bases to trimming and J lost 8 bases; unmatched junction nucleotides: 7. CDR3 length: 13 residues. Germline V gives CDR1 SGHAT, CDR2 FQNNGV. The CDR3 loop reads CASSPDRGGGYTF. CDR3 DNA sequence: TGTGCCAGCAGCCCCGACAGGGGTGGCGGCTACACCTTC.

This clone came up a few times. The chain employs TRBV30 and TRBJ1-5, with D possibly matching TRBD1 (5 bases). Trimming took 0 bases from V and 7 from J, leaving 7 bases between them. Germline CDR1 GTSNPN, CDR2 SVGIG (reference sequence). The CDR3 consists of 12 residues. The CDR3 DNA is TGTGCCTGGAGTGTTCAGGGCCAGCCCCAGCATTTT. This gives the protein CAWSVQGQPQHF.

This rearrangement joins TRBV21-1 to TRBJ1-1; the DNA was not compared with TRBD1, the D call given in the table. TRBV21-1 is described as a pseudogene. There are 12 residues in the CDR3. The CDR3 nucleotides read TGTGCCGGAAGGCTCGAACAGACCGAAGCTTTCTTT. It encodes CAGRLEQTEAFF.